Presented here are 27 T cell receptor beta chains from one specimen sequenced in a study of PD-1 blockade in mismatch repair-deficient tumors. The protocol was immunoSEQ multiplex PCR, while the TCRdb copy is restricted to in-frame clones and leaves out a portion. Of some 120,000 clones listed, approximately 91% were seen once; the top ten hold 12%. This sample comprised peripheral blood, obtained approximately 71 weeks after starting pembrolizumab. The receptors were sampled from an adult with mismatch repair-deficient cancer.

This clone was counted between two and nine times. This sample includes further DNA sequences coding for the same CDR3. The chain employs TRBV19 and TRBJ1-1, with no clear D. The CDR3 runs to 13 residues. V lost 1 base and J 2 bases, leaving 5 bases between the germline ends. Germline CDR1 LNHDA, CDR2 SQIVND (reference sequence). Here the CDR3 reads CASSIGGNTEAFF. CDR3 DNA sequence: TGTGCCAGTAGTATAGGGGGAAACACTGAAGCTTTCTTT.

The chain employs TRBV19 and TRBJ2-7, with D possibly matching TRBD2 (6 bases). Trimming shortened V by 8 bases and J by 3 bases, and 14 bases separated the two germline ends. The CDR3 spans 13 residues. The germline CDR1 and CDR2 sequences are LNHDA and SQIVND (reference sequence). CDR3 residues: CASGLNRGYEQYF. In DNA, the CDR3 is TGTGCCAGTGGACTAAATCGCGGCTACGAGCAGTACTTC.

In DNA, the CDR3 is TGCAGTGCTAGTAGGGGGTACGAGCAGTACTTC. Protein sequence: CSASRGYEQYF. This chain joins TRBV20-1 and TRBJ2-7; weak D call: TRBD1 (6 bases). The CDR3 is made up of 11 amino acids. V lost 3 bases and J lost 4, with 7 bases in between. Per germline, CDR1 DFQATT and CDR2 SNEGSKA (reference sequence).

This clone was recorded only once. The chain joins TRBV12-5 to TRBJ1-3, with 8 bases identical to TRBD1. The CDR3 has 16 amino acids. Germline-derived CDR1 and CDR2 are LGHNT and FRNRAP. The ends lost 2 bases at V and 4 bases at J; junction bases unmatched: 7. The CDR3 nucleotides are TGTGCTAGTGGTTTGACTGACAGGGGACGAGGAAACACCATATATTTT. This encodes CASGLTDRGRGNTIYF.

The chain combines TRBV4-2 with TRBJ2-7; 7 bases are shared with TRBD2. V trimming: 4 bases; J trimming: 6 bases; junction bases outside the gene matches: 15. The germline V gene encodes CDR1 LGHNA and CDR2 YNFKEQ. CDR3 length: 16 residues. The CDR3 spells CASSPHLEGGNGEQYF. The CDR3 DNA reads TGTGCCAGCAGCCCCCACTTGGAGGGAGGGAATGGCGAGCAGTACTTC.

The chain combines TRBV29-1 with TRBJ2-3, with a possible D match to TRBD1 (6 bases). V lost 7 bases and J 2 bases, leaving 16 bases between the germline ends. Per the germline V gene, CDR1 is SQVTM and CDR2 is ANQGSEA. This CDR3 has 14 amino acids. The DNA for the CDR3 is TGCAGCGCCCCGACAGGAGACCTCACAGATACGCAGTATTTT. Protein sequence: CSAPTGDLTDTQYF.

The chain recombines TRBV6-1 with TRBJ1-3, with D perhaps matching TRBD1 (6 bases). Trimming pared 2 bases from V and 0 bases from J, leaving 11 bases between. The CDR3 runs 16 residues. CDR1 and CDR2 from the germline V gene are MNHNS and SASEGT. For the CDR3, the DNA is TGTGCCAGCAGTGAAAAGAGGGACACCTCTGGAAACACCATATATTTT. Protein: CASSEKRDTSGNTIYF.

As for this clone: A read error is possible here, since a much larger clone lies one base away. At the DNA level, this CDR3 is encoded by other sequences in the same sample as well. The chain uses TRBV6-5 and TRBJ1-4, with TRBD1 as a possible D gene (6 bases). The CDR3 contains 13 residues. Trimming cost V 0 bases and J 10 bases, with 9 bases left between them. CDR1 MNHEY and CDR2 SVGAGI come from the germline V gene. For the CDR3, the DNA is TGTGCCAGCAGTTACTCGAAGGGGGGAAAACTGTTTTTT. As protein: CASSYSKGGKLFF.

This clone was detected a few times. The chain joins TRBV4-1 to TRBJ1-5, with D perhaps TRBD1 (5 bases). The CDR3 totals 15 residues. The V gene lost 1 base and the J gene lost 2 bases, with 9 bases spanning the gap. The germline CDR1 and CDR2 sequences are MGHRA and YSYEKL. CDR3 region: CASSQAGYGNQPQHF. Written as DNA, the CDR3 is TGCGCCAGCAGCCAAGCAGGGTACGGCAATCAGCCCCAGCATTTT.

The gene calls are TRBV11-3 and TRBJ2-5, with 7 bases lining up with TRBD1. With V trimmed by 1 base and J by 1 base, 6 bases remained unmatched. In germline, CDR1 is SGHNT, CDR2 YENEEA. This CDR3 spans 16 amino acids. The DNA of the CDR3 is TGTGCCAGCAGCTTAGGTCAACAGGGGATCCAAGAGACCCAGTACTTC. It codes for CASSLGQQGIQETQYF.

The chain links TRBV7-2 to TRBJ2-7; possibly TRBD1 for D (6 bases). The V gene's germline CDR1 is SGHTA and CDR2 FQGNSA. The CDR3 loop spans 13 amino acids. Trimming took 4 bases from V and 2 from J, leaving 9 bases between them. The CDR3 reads CASSSGATYEQYF. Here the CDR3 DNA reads TGTGCCAGCAGCTCAGGGGCAACCTACGAGCAGTACTTC.

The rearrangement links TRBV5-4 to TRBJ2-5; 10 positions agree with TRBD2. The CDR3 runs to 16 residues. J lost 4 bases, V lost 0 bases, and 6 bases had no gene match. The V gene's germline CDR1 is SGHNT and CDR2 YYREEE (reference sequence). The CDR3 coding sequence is TGTGCCAGCAGCTTGGTTCCCGGGACTAGCGTAGAGACCCAGTACTTC. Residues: CASSLVPGTSVETQYF.

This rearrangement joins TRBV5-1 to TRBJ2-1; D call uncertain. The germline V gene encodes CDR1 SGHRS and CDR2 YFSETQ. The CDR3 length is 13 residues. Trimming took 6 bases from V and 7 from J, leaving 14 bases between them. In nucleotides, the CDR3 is TGCGCCAGCACCCCTGGGGTCGGGAATGAGCAGTTCTTC. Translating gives CASTPGVGNEQFF.

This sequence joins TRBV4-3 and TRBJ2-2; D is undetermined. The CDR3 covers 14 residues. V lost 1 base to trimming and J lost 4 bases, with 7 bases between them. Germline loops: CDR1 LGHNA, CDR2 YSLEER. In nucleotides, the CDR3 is TGCGCCAGCAGCCAAGGAGATGTCACCGGGGAGCTGTTTTTT. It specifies CASSQGDVTGELFF.

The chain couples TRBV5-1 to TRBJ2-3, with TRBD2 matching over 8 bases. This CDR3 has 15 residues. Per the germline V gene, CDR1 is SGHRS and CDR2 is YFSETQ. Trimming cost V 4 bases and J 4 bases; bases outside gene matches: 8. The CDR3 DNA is TGCGCCAGCAGCACCGGGACTAGGGGGGCAGATACGCAGTATTTT. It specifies CASSTGTRGADTQYF. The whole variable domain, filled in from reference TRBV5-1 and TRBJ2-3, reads KAGVTQTPRYLIKTRGQQVTLSCSPISGHRSVSWYQQTPGQGLQFLFEYFSETQRNKGNFPGRFSGRQFSNSRSEMNVSTLELGDSALYLCASSTGTRGADTQYFGPGTRLTVL.

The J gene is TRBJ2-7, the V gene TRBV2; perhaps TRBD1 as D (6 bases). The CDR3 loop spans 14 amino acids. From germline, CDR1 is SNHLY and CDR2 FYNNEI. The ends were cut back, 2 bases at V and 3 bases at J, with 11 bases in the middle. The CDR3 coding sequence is TGTGCCAGCAGTGAATTTACAGGGCGCTACGAGCAGTACTTC. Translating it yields CASSEFTGRYEQYF.

The CDR3 nucleotides read TGTGCCAGCAGCTCGACAGGTTATGGCTACACCTTC. This sequence encodes CASSSTGYGYTF. The rearrangement uses TRBV9 and TRBJ1-2, with a tentative D call TRBD1 (6 bases). This CDR3 has 12 amino acids. V was clipped by 4 bases and J by 5 bases, with 9 bases between them. CDR1 is SGDLS, CDR2 YYNGEE, per germline.

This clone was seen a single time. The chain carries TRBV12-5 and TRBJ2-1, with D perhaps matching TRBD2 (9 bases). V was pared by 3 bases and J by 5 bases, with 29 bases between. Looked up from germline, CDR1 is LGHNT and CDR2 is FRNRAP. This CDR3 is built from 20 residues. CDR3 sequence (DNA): TGTGCTAGTGGTTTAAGTACAGGGGGACTGATAGCGGGAGCCGACAATGAGCAGTTCTTC. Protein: CASGLSTGGLIAGADNEQFF.

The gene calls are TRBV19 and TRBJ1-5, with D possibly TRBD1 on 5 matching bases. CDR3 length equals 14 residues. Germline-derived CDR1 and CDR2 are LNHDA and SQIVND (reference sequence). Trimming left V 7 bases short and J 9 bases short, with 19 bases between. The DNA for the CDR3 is TGTGCCAGTACCCTGAGTCAGGGAGGCTCGCCCCAGCATTTT. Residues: CASTLSQGGSPQHF.

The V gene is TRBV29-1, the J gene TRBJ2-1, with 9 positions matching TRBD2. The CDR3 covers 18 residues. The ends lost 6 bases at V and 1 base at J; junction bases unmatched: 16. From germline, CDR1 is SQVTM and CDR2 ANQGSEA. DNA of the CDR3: TGCAGCGTCGTCGGGGTTGAGGCGGGAGGGCGGTCCTACAATGAGCAGTTCTTC. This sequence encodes CSVVGVEAGGRSYNEQFF.

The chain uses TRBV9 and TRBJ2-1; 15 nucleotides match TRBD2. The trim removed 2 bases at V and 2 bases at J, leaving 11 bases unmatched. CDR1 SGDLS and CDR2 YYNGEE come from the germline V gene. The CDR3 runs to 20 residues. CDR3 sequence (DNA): TGTGCCAGCAGCGTCGACGCAGGACTAGCGGGAGGGCTCGCCTACAATGAGCAGTTCTTC. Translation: CASSVDAGLAGGLAYNEQFF.

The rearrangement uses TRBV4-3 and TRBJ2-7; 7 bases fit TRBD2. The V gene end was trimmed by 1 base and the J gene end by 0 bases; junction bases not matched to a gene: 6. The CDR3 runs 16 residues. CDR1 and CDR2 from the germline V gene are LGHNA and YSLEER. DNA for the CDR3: TGCGCCAGCAGCCAAGCACGTGGCGGGGGCTCCTACGAGCAGTACTTC. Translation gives CASSQARGGGSYEQYF.

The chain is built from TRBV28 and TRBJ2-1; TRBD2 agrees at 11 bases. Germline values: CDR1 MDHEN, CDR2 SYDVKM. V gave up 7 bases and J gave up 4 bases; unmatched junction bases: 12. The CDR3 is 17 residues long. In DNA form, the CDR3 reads TGTGCCAGCACCTCCCGGACTAGCGGGCTAAGGTACAATGAGCAGTTCTTC. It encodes CASTSRTSGLRYNEQFF.

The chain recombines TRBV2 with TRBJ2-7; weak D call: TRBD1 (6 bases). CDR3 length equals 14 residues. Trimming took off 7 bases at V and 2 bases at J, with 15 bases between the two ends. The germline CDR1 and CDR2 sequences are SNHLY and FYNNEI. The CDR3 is CASMVRGIPYEQYF. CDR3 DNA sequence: TGTGCCAGCATGGTCAGGGGTATTCCCTACGAGCAGTACTTC.

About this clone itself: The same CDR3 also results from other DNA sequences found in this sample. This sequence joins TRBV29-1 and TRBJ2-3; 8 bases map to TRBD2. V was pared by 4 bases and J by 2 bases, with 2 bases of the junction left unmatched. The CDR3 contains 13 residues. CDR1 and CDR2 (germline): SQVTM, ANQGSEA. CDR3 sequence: CSVGGRLTDTQYF. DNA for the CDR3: TGCAGCGTTGGCGGGAGGCTCACAGATACGCAGTATTTT.

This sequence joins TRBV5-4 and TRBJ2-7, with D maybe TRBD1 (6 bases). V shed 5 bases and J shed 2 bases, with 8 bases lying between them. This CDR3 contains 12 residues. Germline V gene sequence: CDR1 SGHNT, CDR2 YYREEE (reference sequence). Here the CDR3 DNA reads TGTGCCAGCAGGGACAGAGCCTACGAGCAGTACTTC. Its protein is CASRDRAYEQYF.

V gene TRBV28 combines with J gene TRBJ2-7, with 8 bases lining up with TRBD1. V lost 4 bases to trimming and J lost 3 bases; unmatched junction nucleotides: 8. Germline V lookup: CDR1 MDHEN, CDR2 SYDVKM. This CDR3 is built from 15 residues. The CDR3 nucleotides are TGTGCCAGCAGTTCCCCAGGGGGCATAATCTACGAGCAGTACTTC. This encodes CASSSPGGIIYEQYF.